This T cell receptor beta chain derives from a study of T cells after yellow fever vaccination. TCRdb itself ran the 5' RACE reads through MiXCR, one entry per CDR3 protein. The sample has under 200,000 distinct CDR3 sequences, more than 5.5% seen once. The clonotype comes from a man younger than 35 who received the YFV17D yellow fever vaccine. This material consisted of CD4+ T cells sorted from PBMCs, taken more than 4 days after the first yellow fever vaccination.

The CDR3 spells CASSRDRGSYEQYV. CDR3 sequence (DNA): TGTGCCAGCAGCAGGGACAGGGGCTCCTACGAGCAGTACGTC. The chain uses TRBV7-2 and TRBJ2-7, with 10 bases fitting TRBD1. Germline CDR1 and CDR2: SGHTA and FQGNSA. J was trimmed by 0 bases and V by 5 bases; bases with no gene match: 1. This CDR3 region has 14 residues.